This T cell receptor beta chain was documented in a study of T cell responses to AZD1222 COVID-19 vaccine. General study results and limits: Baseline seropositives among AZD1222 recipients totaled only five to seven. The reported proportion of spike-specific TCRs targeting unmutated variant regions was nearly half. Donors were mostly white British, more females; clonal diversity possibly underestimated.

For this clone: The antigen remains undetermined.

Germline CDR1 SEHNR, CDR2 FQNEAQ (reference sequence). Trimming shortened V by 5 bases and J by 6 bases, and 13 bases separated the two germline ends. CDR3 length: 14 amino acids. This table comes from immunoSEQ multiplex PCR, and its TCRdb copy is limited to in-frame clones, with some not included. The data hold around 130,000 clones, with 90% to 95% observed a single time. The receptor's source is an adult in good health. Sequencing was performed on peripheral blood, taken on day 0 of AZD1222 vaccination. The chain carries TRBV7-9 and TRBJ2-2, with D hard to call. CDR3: CASSTSLKPGELFF. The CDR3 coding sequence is TGTGCCAGCAGCACATCCTTAAAGCCCGGGGAGCTGTTTTTT.